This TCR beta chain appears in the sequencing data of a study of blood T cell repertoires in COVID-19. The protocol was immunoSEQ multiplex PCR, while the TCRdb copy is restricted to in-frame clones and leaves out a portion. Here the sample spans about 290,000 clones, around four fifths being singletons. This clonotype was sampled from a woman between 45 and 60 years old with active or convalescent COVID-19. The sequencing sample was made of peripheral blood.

CDR3 DNA: TGTGCCAGCAGTTTCCAGGGACTTCCTAATGAAAAACTGTTTTTT. Translating gives CASSFQGLPNEKLFF. V and J are TRBV28 and TRBJ1-4; perhaps TRBD1 as D (5 bases). The ends were cut back, 3 bases at V and 3 bases at J, with 11 bases in the middle. Germline V gives CDR1 MDHEN, CDR2 SYDVKM. The CDR3 is 15 residues long.